Each of the 23 T cell receptor beta chains below was sequenced from the same sample in a study of T cell changes during pregnancy in multiple sclerosis. The method was immunoSEQ multiplex PCR; TCRdb's version includes in-frame clones alone and lacks a portion of them. The sample shows around 36,000 clones, approximately 90% of them seen only once. The sequencing here drew on CD4+ T cells from peripheral blood mononuclear cells, taken in the third trimester of pregnancy. These receptors were collected from a female donor with multiple sclerosis, enrolled in a pregnancy study.

The chain uses TRBV6-5 and TRBJ2-5, with 7 bases identical to TRBD1. Germline trimming cut 6 bases from V and 3 bases from J; bases unmatched to any gene: 4. This CDR3 has 13 amino acids. Germline loops: CDR1 MNHEY, CDR2 SVGAGI. The CDR3: CASSLGQKETQYF. CDR3 in DNA: TGTGCCAGCAGCTTGGGACAGAAAGAGACCCAGTACTTC.

The chain has TRBV30 and TRBJ1-2; tentative D call: TRBD1 (5 bases). CDR1 and CDR2 from the germline V gene are GTSNPN and SVGIG (reference sequence). The CDR3 contains 12 residues. Deletions cut 3 bases from V and 8 bases from J, with 13 bases between. The CDR3: CAWSNDQGGYTF. Written as DNA, the CDR3 is TGTGCCTGGAGCAACGACCAGGGAGGCTACACCTTC.

The chain employs TRBV30 and TRBJ1-1; 7 nucleotides align to TRBD1. CDR3 length equals 15 residues. Trimming removed 0 bases from V and 4 bases from J; junction bases left unmatched: 8. Germline V gene lookup returns CDR1 GTSNPN and CDR2 SVGIG (reference sequence). CDR3 residues: CAWSVTGALATEAFF. CDR3 sequence (DNA): TGTGCCTGGAGTGTCACAGGGGCGCTCGCCACTGAAGCTTTCTTT.

The chain is built from TRBV19 and TRBJ1-2; the D gene is possibly TRBD1 (6 bases). From germline, CDR1 is LNHDA and CDR2 SQIVND (reference sequence). The CDR3 is made up of 13 amino acids. The V end was cut by 0 bases, the J end by 13 bases, with 15 bases between. The CDR3 DNA is TGTGCCAGTAGTATAGATTTGGGGGCGCTAGCCACCTTC. Protein product: CASSIDLGALATF.

This clone was picked up a small number of times. The rearrangement joins TRBV30 to TRBJ1-5, with D possibly TRBD1 on 6 matching bases. The CDR3 runs to 14 residues. From germline, CDR1 is GTSNPN and CDR2 SVGIG (reference sequence). The V end lost 1 base, the J end lost 5 bases, and 12 bases lay between the germline ends. The CDR3 DNA reads as TGTGCCTGGAGTGGAGACAGGATTTATCAGCCCCAGCATTTT. This sequence encodes CAWSGDRIYQPQHF. Full variable domain (remainder filled in from reference TRBV30 and TRBJ1-5): SQTIHQWPATLVQPVGSPLSLECTVEGTSNPNLYWYRQAAGRGLQLLFYSVGIGQISSEVPQNLSASRPQDRQFILSSKKLLLSDSGFYLCAWSGDRIYQPQHFGDGTRLSIL.

The chain recombines TRBV6-5 with TRBJ1-2, with 7 nucleotides matching TRBD1. Germline CDR1 reads MNHEY; CDR2 reads SVGAGI. Germline trimming cut 2 bases from V and 0 bases from J; bases unmatched to any gene: 3. The CDR3 spans 15 residues. CDR3 amino acids: CASSYTTGTNYGYTF. CDR3 nucleotide sequence: TGTGCCAGCAGTTACACGACAGGGACTAACTATGGCTACACCTTC.

Only a few counts were recorded for this clone. The chain uses TRBV14 and TRBJ1-1; D might be TRBD1 (6 bases). CDR1 and CDR2 (germline): SGHDN, FVKESK. This CDR3 region has 14 residues. The V and J ends lost 3 bases and 14 bases respectively, with 22 bases between them. In DNA form, the CDR3 reads TGTGCCAGCAGCCAGGCCCGGGGGGGGCGAAATCTGTTCTTT. This gives the protein CASSQARGGRNLFF.

As to this clone: Within the sample, other DNA sequences also encode this same CDR3. The gene calls are TRBV7-9 and TRBJ2-7; unclear D gene. V was cut by 4 bases and J by 3 bases, with 4 bases left in between. The CDR3 spans 11 residues. CDR1 is SEHNR and CDR2 is FQNEAQ in the germline V gene (reference sequence). The CDR3 region has the DNA TGTGCCAGCAGCTCCTACTACGAGCAGTACTTC. Translation: CASSSYYEQYF.

The chain recombines TRBV11-3 with TRBJ2-5; TRBD1 matches 11 bases. Germline trimming cut 5 bases from V and 1 base from J; bases unmatched to any gene: 3. CDR3 length: 15 residues. Germline V lookup: CDR1 SGHNT, CDR2 YENEEA. CDR3 residues: CASSPGTGGQETQYF. The CDR3 DNA follows: TGTGCCAGCAGCCCGGGGACAGGGGGCCAAGAGACCCAGTACTTC.

The genes are TRBV11-2 and TRBJ1-4; TRBD1 matches at 7 bases. V gave up 5 bases and J gave up 8 bases; unmatched junction bases: 14. CDR3 size: 16 residues. Germline lookup yields CDR1 SGHAT and CDR2 FQNNGV. CDR3 protein: CASSRSYRGLMEKLFF. CDR3 DNA sequence: TGTGCCAGCAGCCGATCGTACAGGGGCTTAATGGAAAAACTGTTTTTT.

The gene calls are TRBV28 and TRBJ1-5; 11 bases line up with TRBD1. The CDR3 totals 16 residues. V lost 5 bases to trimming and J lost 5 bases; unmatched junction nucleotides: 8. Germline V gene sequence: CDR1 MDHEN, CDR2 SYDVKM. The CDR3 region has the DNA TGTGCCAGCAGTCCTTGGACAGGGGGCGGGTATCAGCCCCAGCATTTT. Its protein is CASSPWTGGGYQPQHF.

As to this clone: This may come from a read error, since a much larger clone is one base off. This chain connects TRBV5-8 to TRBJ2-5, with 8 bases identical to TRBD1. Losses at the gene ends were 4 bases for V and 2 bases for J; bases not matched to a gene: 4. The CDR3 runs 14 residues. Germline V CDR1 and CDR2: SGHTS, YDEGEE. CDR3 loop: CASSPWTGQETQYF. The CDR3 DNA reads as TGTGCCAGCAGCCCTTGGACAGGGCAAGAGACCCAGTACTTC.

The chain recombines TRBV28 with TRBJ1-1; D remains unclear. The V and J ends lost 7 bases and 1 base respectively, with 19 bases between them. The CDR3 is 16 amino acids. Looked up from germline, CDR1 is MDHEN and CDR2 is SYDVKM. CDR3 amino acids: CASTFTALSSNTEAFF. The CDR3 coding sequence is TGTGCCAGCACGTTTACTGCACTAAGCTCGAACACTGAAGCTTTCTTT.

The V gene is TRBV20-1, the J gene TRBJ2-1; maybe TRBD2 (6 bases). Germline CDR1 reads DFQATT; CDR2 reads SNEGSKA (reference sequence). CDR3 length: 11 amino acids. V was clipped by 5 bases and J by 8 bases, with 10 bases between them. CDR3 bases: TGCAGTGCTCGGAGGGGTTATGAGCAGTTCTTC. This sequence encodes CSARRGYEQFF.

To note about this clone: Other DNA sequences in this sample translate to the same CDR3. This chain links TRBV30 with TRBJ1-5, with a tentative D call TRBD1 (5 bases). Germline V gene sequence: CDR1 GTSNPN, CDR2 SVGIG (reference sequence). The CDR3 spans 13 residues. Trimming removed 3 bases at V and 4 bases at J, with 10 bases between. In nucleotides, the CDR3 is TGTGCCTGGAGCGGGGGGGATAATCAGCCCCAGCATTTT. Its translation: CAWSGGDNQPQHF.

CDR3 sequence (DNA): TGTGCCAGCAGTAGGGGCCTGGGACTAGCGGGAGGGGGTGAGCAGTTCTTC. Its translation is CASSRGLGLAGGGEQFF. The chain uses TRBV7-9 and TRBJ2-1; 16 positions match TRBD2. Germline V gene lookup returns CDR1 SEHNR and CDR2 FQNEAQ (reference sequence). The CDR3 length is 17 residues. V was clipped by 6 bases and J by 9 bases; unmatched bases: 11.

J is TRBJ2-6 and V is TRBV9; 8 bases match TRBD1. The CDR3 has 17 residues. V trimming: 1 base; J trimming: 1 base; junction bases outside the gene matches: 4. CDR1 is SGDLS, CDR2 YYNGEE, per germline. DNA of the CDR3: TGTGCCAGCAGCGTAATAACAGGGGGATCTGGGGCCAACGTCCTGACTTTC. Its translation is CASSVITGGSGANVLTF.

This sequence joins TRBV6-5 and TRBJ1-1, with a possible D match to TRBD1 (6 bases). The germline CDR1 and CDR2 sequences are MNHEY and SVGAGI. The germline V and J ends were trimmed by 7 bases and 1 base, with 16 bases remaining between them. This CDR3 is 15 amino acids long. CDR3 protein: CASTPRTDWNTEAFF. The CDR3 DNA reads TGTGCCAGCACACCTCGGACAGATTGGAACACTGAAGCTTTCTTT.

V usage is TRBV7-9 and J usage is TRBJ2-3; TRBD2 aligns across 10 bases. V shed 6 bases, J shed 5 bases, and the junction held 8 bases outside the gene matches. Germline V gives CDR1 SEHNR, CDR2 FQNEAQ (reference sequence). This CDR3 is 15 amino acids long. This chain's CDR3 is CASRPTSGKIDTQYF. CDR3 nucleotide sequence: TGTGCCAGCAGACCTACTAGCGGGAAGATAGATACGCAGTATTTT. Full variable domain (missing parts from reference TRBV7-9 and TRBJ2-3): DTGVSQNPRHKITKRGQNVTFRCDPISEHNRLYWYRQTLGQGPEFLTYFQNEAQLEKSRLLSDRFSAERPKGSFSTLEIQRTEQGDSAMYLCASRPTSGKIDTQYFGPGTRLTVL.

This rearrangement joins TRBV19 to TRBJ2-2; perhaps TRBD1 as D (6 bases). This CDR3 region has 16 residues. V lost 3 bases and J 4 bases, leaving 15 bases between the germline ends. Germline lookup yields CDR1 LNHDA and CDR2 SQIVND (reference sequence). CDR3 sequence: CASSIRGGSPTGELFF. CDR3 bases: TGTGCCAGTAGTATCAGGGGTGGGAGTCCCACCGGGGAGCTGTTTTTT.

This sequence joins TRBV7-6 and TRBJ2-1; 11 bases line up with TRBD2. The V gene end was trimmed by 1 base and the J gene end by 5 bases; junction bases not matched to a gene: 13. This CDR3 is 19 amino acids long. The germline V gene has CDR1 SGHVS and CDR2 FNYEAQ. The CDR3 spells CASSLGLSGRGGEHNEQFF. DNA for the CDR3: TGTGCCAGCAGCTTAGGTCTTAGCGGGAGGGGCGGGGAACACAATGAGCAGTTCTTC.

The gene calls are TRBV20-1 and TRBJ2-5; no definite D call. Trimming shortened V by 3 bases and J by 3 bases, and 5 bases separated the two germline ends. This CDR3 region has 11 residues. In germline, CDR1 is DFQATT, CDR2 SNEGSKA (reference sequence). This chain's CDR3 is CSARAEETQYF. The DNA of the CDR3 is TGCAGTGCTAGGGCGGAAGAGACCCAGTACTTC.

The chain recombines TRBV27 with TRBJ1-5; 7 positions agree with TRBD1. This CDR3 spans 15 amino acids. With V trimmed by 3 bases and J by 2 bases, 4 bases remained unmatched. Per germline, CDR1 MNHEY and CDR2 SMNVEV (reference sequence). CDR3 protein: CASSFLGQGNQPQHF. DNA for the CDR3: TGTGCCAGCAGTTTCCTCGGACAGGGCAATCAGCCCCAGCATTTT.